Included here is one T cell receptor (beta chain) sequence, with context. The target antigen is unknown. This sample stems from a study of cytomegalovirus exposure and HLA in healthy donors. Germline assignment: CDR1 MDHEN and CDR2 SYDVKM. This CDR3 is built from 14 residues. Between the trimmed V and J ends, which lost 6 bases and 8 bases, there was a span of 16 bases. General study results and limits: The study assumed roughly uniform donor sequencing depth for presence/absence analyses.

The PCR had 60 Vbeta and 13 Jbeta primers. Assay: immunoSEQ multiplex PCR; the TCRdb copy retains only in-frame clones and omits some. The sample lists 150,000 to 200,000 clones, approximately 86% occurring once. The sequenced material came from PBMCs. The chain has TRBV28 and TRBJ2-2, with D unresolved. This TCR was sampled from a woman younger than 35 in good health and CMV-seronegative. This chain's CDR3 is CASSNLFLGGELFF. The CDR3 bases are TGTGCCAGCAGCAATCTCTTTCTCGGGGGGGAGCTGTTTTTT.